The 6 T cell receptor beta chains below were found in one sample sequenced in a study of molecular identifiers for immune sequencing clone quantification. From the PCR reads, TCRdb called clonotypes with MiXCR, one entry per CDR3 protein. The table records around 470,000 distinct CDR3 sequences, over 20% of them present only once. Sequenced material: naive CD8+ T cells from blood, with Jurkat cell RNA spiked in. The subset denotes: FACS-sorted CD8+CD4-CCR7+CD45RA+ naive T cells. The source is a human donor in good health. Some libraries in this study had Jurkat cell RNA spiked in.

This rearrangement joins TRBV7-6 to TRBJ2-2; no definite D call. V shed 5 bases and J shed 5 bases, with 12 bases lying between them. The CDR3 runs 14 residues. CDR1 is SGHVS, CDR2 FNYEAQ, per germline. CDR3 nucleotide sequence: TGTGCCAGCAGCCCACGGCCCAGTACCGGGGAGCTGTTTTTT. The encoded protein is CASSPRPSTGELFF.

V usage is TRBV7-8 and J usage is TRBJ2-3, with TRBD2 identical over 9 bases. Germline trimming cut 4 bases from V and 3 bases from J; bases unmatched to any gene: 11. CDR1 is SGHVS, CDR2 FQNEAQ, per germline. The length of the CDR3 is 17 residues. The CDR3 loop is CASSSVGGGGGTDTQYF. CDR3 DNA: TGTGCCAGCAGCTCAGTGGGGGGCGGGGGGGGGACAGATACGCAGTATTTT.

This clonotype came up a few times. CDR3 amino acids: CASSESDRSDEAFF. In nucleotides, the CDR3 is TGCGCCAGCAGTGAGTCCGACAGGTCTGATGAAGCTTTCTTT. This chain connects TRBV10-1 to TRBJ1-1, with D possibly being TRBD1 (6 bases). Germline loops: CDR1 WNHNN, CDR2 SYGVQD (reference sequence). The CDR3 consists of 14 residues. The germline V and J ends were trimmed by 0 bases and 7 bases, with 12 bases remaining between them.

The rearrangement links TRBV27 to TRBJ1-5; possibly TRBD1 for D (6 bases). The CDR3 loop spans 13 amino acids. In germline, CDR1 is MNHEY, CDR2 SMNVEV (reference sequence). Trimming removed 8 bases from V and 5 bases from J, with 13 bases in between. CDR3 nucleotide sequence: TGTGCCAGCGCTTGGACAGAGGATCAGCCCCAGCATTTT. This gives the protein CASAWTEDQPQHF.

Many counts were recorded for this clonotype. This chain uses TRBV6-2 or TRBV6-3 with TRBJ2-2, with a tentative D call TRBD1 (5 bases). V was cut by 5 bases and J by 3 bases, with 19 bases left in between. Germline loops: CDR1 MNHEY, CDR2 SVGEGT. The CDR3 is 17 amino acids. The CDR3 loop reads CASSLTPDIVDTGELFF. The CDR3 coding sequence is TGTGCCAGCAGTCTCACGCCGGACATTGTGGACACCGGGGAGCTGTTTTTT.

About this clonotype itself: A much larger clone lies a single base off, so this may be a read error. The rearrangement joins TRBV27 to TRBJ2-3; no firm D call. The length of the CDR3 is 13 residues. Germline V gene sequence: CDR1 MNHEY, CDR2 SMNVEV (reference sequence). Trimming took 6 bases from V and 2 from J, leaving 9 bases between them. The chain's CDR3 is CASRPGYTDTQYF. CDR3 in DNA: TGTGCCAGCAGACCCGGATACACAGATACGCAGTATTTT.